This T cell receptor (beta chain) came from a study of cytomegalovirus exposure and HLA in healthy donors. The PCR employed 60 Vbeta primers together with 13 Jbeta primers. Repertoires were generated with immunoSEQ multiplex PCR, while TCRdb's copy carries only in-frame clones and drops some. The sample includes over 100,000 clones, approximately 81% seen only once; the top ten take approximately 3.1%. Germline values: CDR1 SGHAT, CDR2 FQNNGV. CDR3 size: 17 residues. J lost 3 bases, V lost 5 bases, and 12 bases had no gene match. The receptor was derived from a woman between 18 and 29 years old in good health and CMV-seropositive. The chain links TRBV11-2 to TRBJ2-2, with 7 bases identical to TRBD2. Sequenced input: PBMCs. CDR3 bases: TGTGCCAGCAGCCGCCTCCCCGGGACTACCTACACCGGGGAGCTGTTTTTT. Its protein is CASSRLPGTTYTGELFF.